This entry lists 23 T cell receptor beta chains sequenced from one sample in a study of T-cell memory formation after mild COVID-19. TCRdb processed the 5' RACE reads anew with MiXCR; each CDR3 protein has one entry. The data hold hundreds of thousands of distinct CDR3 sequences, with more than 15% observed a single time. Sequencing was carried out using PBMCs or a T cell subset sorted from them (not recorded which). These receptors were collected from a man aged 18 to 30 who had mild COVID-19 (a few samples of this study predate the infection). Cell type and time point are not known.

The chain uses TRBV2 and TRBJ1-1; D is uncertain. Germline CDR1 SNHLY, CDR2 FYNNEI. Trimming cost V 1 base and J 0 bases, with 6 bases left between them. The CDR3 extends over 14 amino acids. The chain's CDR3 is CASSEGYMNTEAFF. The CDR3 DNA is TGTGCCAGCAGTGAAGGCTACATGAACACTGAAGCTTTCTTT.

The sample holds a few counts of this clonotype. The V gene is TRBV9, the J gene TRBJ2-3, with D unclear. CDR3 length: 15 amino acids. CDR1 SGDLS and CDR2 YYNGEE come from the germline V gene. V lost 1 base and J 0 bases, leaving 9 bases between the germline ends. The CDR3 DNA is TGTGCCAGCAGCGTAACAGCGCCCAGCACAGATACGCAGTATTTT. This gives the protein CASSVTAPSTDTQYF.

This chain uses TRBV3-1 with TRBJ2-7; 7 bases align to TRBD1. The CDR3 covers 13 residues. CDR1 and CDR2 from the germline V gene are LGHDT and YNNKEL (reference sequence). J gave up 5 bases and V 2 bases, and 3 bases lay outside the gene matches. The CDR3, as DNA: TGTGCCAGCAGCCAAACAGGGGCGGACGAGCAGTACTTC. It codes for CASSQTGADEQYF.

This clonotype showed up just a few times. The chain has TRBV2 and TRBJ1-5; 9 bases map to TRBD1. Germline V gene sequence: CDR1 SNHLY, CDR2 FYNNEI. The CDR3 is made up of 15 amino acids. The ends lost 6 bases at V and 5 bases at J; junction bases unmatched: 8. CDR3 in amino acids: CASSEQGARDQPQHF. The DNA of the CDR3 is TGTGCCAGCAGCGAACAGGGGGCGCGTGATCAGCCCCAGCATTTT.

This clonotype was seen ten or more times. The V gene is TRBV5-1, the J gene TRBJ2-3; D unclear. CDR1 is SGHRS and CDR2 is YFSETQ in the germline V gene. The CDR3 is made up of 15 amino acids. Trimming pared 0 bases from V and 5 bases from J, leaving 13 bases between. The CDR3 is CASSLEVSRRDTQYF. CDR3 coding DNA: TGCGCCAGCAGCTTGGAGGTCTCCCGCAGAGATACGCAGTATTTT.

The chain is built from TRBV7-2 and TRBJ2-1; D not certain. This CDR3 is built from 11 residues. V lost 3 bases to trimming and J lost 9 bases, with 6 bases between them. Germline CDR1 is SGHTA and CDR2 is FQGNSA. The CDR3 reads CASSLLTEQFF. The CDR3 bases are TGTGCCAGCAGCTTGCTGACTGAGCAGTTCTTC.

The V call is TRBV6-2 or TRBV6-3, the J call TRBJ1-6, with unresolved D. The germline CDR1 and CDR2 sequences are MNHEY and SVGEGT. V was trimmed by 6 bases and J by 10 bases, leaving 13 bases between them. The CDR3 covers 13 residues. CDR3 region: CASRAPIQSPLHF. In nucleotides, the CDR3 is TGTGCCAGCAGGGCCCCGATCCAATCACCCCTCCACTTT.

This clonotype was recorded many times. J is TRBJ1-6 and V is TRBV9; TRBD1 matches 7 bases. The length of the CDR3 is 15 residues. V dropped 3 bases and J dropped 7; count of bases not matched to a gene: 7. Germline values: CDR1 SGDLS, CDR2 YYNGEE. The CDR3 nucleotides are TGTGCCAGCAGCGGAGGACAGGCGGAGAATTCACCCCTCCACTTT. It translates to CASSGGQAENSPLHF.

This clonotype was counted only a few times. The chain has TRBV3-1 and TRBJ2-1; D not certain. The CDR3 is 14 amino acids. Trimming removed 0 bases at V and 10 bases at J, with 13 bases between. Germline CDR1 reads LGHDT; CDR2 reads YNNKEL (reference sequence). The CDR3 sequence: CASSQEVGLEEQFF. The CDR3 DNA follows: TGTGCCAGCAGCCAAGAGGTGGGTTTGGAGGAGCAGTTCTTC.

The rearrangement links TRBV29-1 to TRBJ1-5; D is ambiguous. Trimming removed 4 bases from V and 4 bases from J, with 11 bases in between. Germline V gene lookup returns CDR1 SQVTM and CDR2 ANQGSEA. This CDR3 contains 13 residues. For the CDR3, the DNA is TGCAGCGTTGTTTTAGGTTGGAATCAGCCCCAGCATTTT. Encoded protein: CSVVLGWNQPQHF.

In this sample, this clonotype turned up a few times. The chain uses TRBV29-1 and TRBJ1-2; the D gene is possibly TRBD1 (6 bases). Trimming removed 6 bases from V and 7 bases from J, with 15 bases in between. The length of the CDR3 is 12 residues. CDR1 SQVTM and CDR2 ANQGSEA come from the germline V gene. The CDR3 region has the DNA TGCAGCGTGCCTCAGGGGCTCGGTGGCTACACCTTC. Its protein product is CSVPQGLGGYTF. The variable domain in full, completed from reference TRBV29-1 and TRBJ1-2, reads SAVISQKPSRDICQRGTSLTIQCQVDSQVTMMFWYRQQPGQSLTLIATANQGSEATYESGFVIDKFPISRPNLTFSTLTVSNMSPEDSSIYLCSVPQGLGGYTFGSGTRLTVV.

This clonotype was observed a few times. This sequence joins TRBV20-1 and TRBJ1-4, with 9 positions matching TRBD1. Germline CDR1 and CDR2: DFQATT and SNEGSKA (reference sequence). The CDR3 contains 20 residues. The trim removed 0 bases at V and 6 bases at J, leaving 20 bases unmatched. CDR3 protein: CSAREKPGQGPLARYEKLFF. The CDR3 bases are TGCAGTGCTAGAGAAAAACCGGGACAGGGTCCCCTGGCGCGTTATGAAAAACTGTTTTTT.

The chain employs TRBV4-1 and TRBJ2-5; D is unresolved. The CDR3 covers 13 residues. Per the germline V gene, CDR1 is MGHRA and CDR2 is YSYEKL. Trimming took 4 bases from V and 4 from J, leaving 10 bases between them. The CDR3 DNA is TGCGCCAGCAGCCCTCAGCAGAGAGAGACCCAGTACTTC. It translates to CASSPQQRETQYF.

This clonotype occurred a few times. This sequence joins TRBV6-5 and TRBJ1-6; TRBD1 matches at 7 bases. J gave up 6 bases and V 2 bases, and 1 base lay outside the gene matches. The length of the CDR3 is 14 residues. Germline values: CDR1 MNHEY, CDR2 SVGAGI. The CDR3, as DNA: TGTGCCAGCAGTTACGACAGGGTTAATTCACCCCTCCACTTT. This sequence encodes CASSYDRVNSPLHF.

This chain links TRBV29-1 with TRBJ1-2; D gene ambiguous. The germline V gene encodes CDR1 SQVTM and CDR2 ANQGSEA. This CDR3 contains 13 residues. Deletions cut 1 base from V and 2 bases from J, with 8 bases between. CDR3 sequence reads: CSVEVPSNYGYTF. As DNA, the CDR3 is TGCAGCGTTGAAGTACCTTCGAACTATGGCTACACCTTC.

Here the CDR3 DNA reads TGTGCCAGCAGCATAATTCCGGGACAGATTAACTACAATGAGCAGTTCTTC. Protein: CASSIIPGQINYNEQFF. The chain recombines TRBV12-3 or TRBV12-4 with TRBJ2-1; 7 bases match TRBD1. The CDR3 extends over 17 amino acids. Trimming removed 6 bases from V and 3 bases from J; junction bases left unmatched: 14.

V gene TRBV4-3 combines with J gene TRBJ2-6, with TRBD1 matching 7 bases. The CDR3 has 17 amino acids. The germline gives CDR1 LGHNA, CDR2 YSLEER. V trimming: 4 bases; J trimming: 1 base; junction bases outside the gene matches: 7. CDR3: CASSRHRGGSGANVLTF. In DNA, the CDR3 is TGCGCCAGCAGCCGCCACAGGGGTGGATCTGGGGCCAACGTCCTGACTTTC.

This clonotype was detected ten times or more. CDR3 bases: TGCGCCAGCAGCCAGGACAGGGTGGGGGAAAAACTGTTTTTT. Translating it yields CASSQDRVGEKLFF. This rearrangement joins TRBV4-1 to TRBJ1-4; 8 bases match TRBD1. J was trimmed by 8 bases and V by 3 bases; bases with no gene match: 5. The germline gives CDR1 MGHRA, CDR2 YSYEKL. CDR3 size: 14 residues.

This clonotype occurred many times. This chain links TRBV5-1 with TRBJ2-1; D unclear. Deletions cut 3 bases from V and 0 bases from J, with 13 bases between. The CDR3 sequence is 16 residues long. Germline V gene data show CDR1 as SGHRS and CDR2 as YFSETQ. The chain's CDR3 is CASSSLGRGSYNEQFF. The CDR3 nucleotides are TGCGCCAGCAGCTCCCTTGGCCGAGGCTCCTACAATGAGCAGTTCTTC.

This clonotype was recorded a few times. The V and J genes are TRBV5-1 and TRBJ2-3; a weak D match, TRBD1 (6 bases). Trimming pared 3 bases from V and 6 bases from J, leaving 14 bases between. CDR3 length: 14 amino acids. CDR1 and CDR2 (germline): SGHRS, YFSETQ. This chain's CDR3 is CASSSGWGRDTQYF. The CDR3 coding sequence is TGCGCCAGCAGCTCGGGTTGGGGGCGTGATACGCAGTATTTT.

This clonotype was counted ten times or more. This chain links TRBV7-9 with TRBJ1-1; D gene unclear. The germline V gene has CDR1 SEHNR and CDR2 FQNEAQ (reference sequence). There are 13 residues in the CDR3. The V end was cut by 5 bases, the J end by 5 bases, with 12 bases between. CDR3 coding DNA: TGTGCCAGCAGCCGCAGATTGGATACTGAAGCTTTCTTT. It translates to CASSRRLDTEAFF. The variable domain in full, completed from reference TRBV7-9 and TRBJ1-1, reads DTGVSQNPRHKITKRGQNVTFRCDPISEHNRLYWYRQTLGQGPEFLTYFQNEAQLEKSRLLSDRFSAERPKGSFSTLEIQRTEQGDSAMYLCASSRRLDTEAFFGQGTRLTVV.

The rearrangement joins TRBV4-1 to TRBJ1-2, with no clear D. V was shortened by 3 bases and J by 2 bases, with 16 bases between the two germline ends. The V gene's germline CDR1 is MGHRA and CDR2 YSYEKL. The CDR3 runs 16 residues. DNA for the CDR3: TGCGCCAGCAGCCAGACTGGGTCCGGGAGAAACTATGGCTACACCTTC. It is translated as CASSQTGSGRNYGYTF.

CDR3 nucleotides: TGTGCCAGCAGTTACACGTCGGGGGTGTTGGCGCAGTATTTT. Amino acid sequence: CASSYTSGVLAQYF. This rearrangement joins TRBV6-6 to TRBJ2-3, with TRBD2 as a possible D gene (6 bases). From germline, CDR1 is MNHNY and CDR2 SVGAGI (reference sequence). CDR3 length: 14 residues. V was shortened by 2 bases and J by 10 bases, with 16 bases between the two germline ends.